One T cell receptor (beta chain) is described in this entry. Its antigen is still unknown. These data come from a study of Graves' ophthalmopathy and Graves' hyperthyroidism. Study-wide findings and caveats: The blood repertoire also included most expanded thyroid clonotypes above 0.001 frequency.

Amplification of TCR beta CDR3 regions used RNA transcripts. HTBI primers served in a first-round RT-PCR, which a second-round multiplex PCR followed. TCRdb fed the multiplex PCR reads into MiXCR, producing one record per CDR3 protein. The table has approximately 700,000 distinct CDR3 sequences, approximately 40% seen once; the top ten hold 44%. V lost 7 bases to trimming and J lost 5 bases, with 17 bases between them. The CDR3 extends over 13 amino acids. Germline-derived CDR1 and CDR2 are SQVTM and ANQGSEA. Every ophthalmopathy donor presented moderate-to-severe activity, CAS ≥3, NOSPECS ≥4 and duration under 3 months.

Sequenced sample: peripheral blood. This clonotype was sampled from an adult man with Graves' ophthalmopathy. V and J are TRBV29-1 and TRBJ2-5; tentative D call: TRBD1 (5 bases). The CDR3 DNA reads as TGCAGCGCGAACGGCGGAGACAGTGAGACCCAGTACTTC. Translated, it gives CSANGGDSETQYF. The full variable domain, its missing parts supplied by reference TRBV29-1 and TRBJ2-5, is SAVISQKPSRDICQRGTSLTIQCQVDSQVTMMFWYRQQPGQSLTLIATANQGSEATYESGFVIDKFPISRPNLTFSTLTVSNMSPEDSSIYLCSANGGDSETQYFGPGTRLLVL.